Following are 31 T cell receptor beta chains from one sample sequenced in a study of human CD8 memory T cell subsets. UMI-labeled 5' RACE was used to make TCR beta libraries. TCRdb reprocessed the 5' RACE reads; each CDR3 protein has one entry and no DNA is given. Its table lists about 9,200 distinct CDR3 sequences. Sequencing was done on a sample of CD8+ stem-like memory T cells (TSCM and TCM) sorted from PBMCs. This sample's subset: stem-like memory CD8 T cells (TSTEM), CCR7+ PD-1- TIGIT-. The receptors derive from a human donor in good health.

The J gene is TRBJ1-1, the V gene TRBV5-1; without DNA, the TCRdb call of TRBD1 cannot be checked. Looked up from germline, CDR1 is SGHRS and CDR2 is YFSETQ. CDR3 length: 13 amino acids. The CDR3 loop is CASSMDPGIGAFF.

The chain links TRBV7-8 to TRBJ2-2; the TRBD1 assignment by TCRdb is unverifiable without DNA. The germline V gene has CDR1 SGHVS and CDR2 FQNEAQ. CDR3 length: 14 amino acids. The CDR3 sequence is CASSLEQGTGELFF.

Judged by frequency, this clonotype is medium-sized (0.01 to 0.1%). V is TRBV11-2 and J is TRBJ2-7; TCRdb calls TRBD1, which cannot be checked without DNA. The germline V gene encodes CDR1 SGHAT and CDR2 FQNNGV. The CDR3 spans 15 residues. This CDR3 is CASSLLGRVENEQYF.

The J gene is TRBJ1-2, the V gene TRBV5-1. Germline V CDR1 and CDR2: SGHRS, YFSETQ. The CDR3 length is 12 residues. The CDR3 loop is CASSSGGYGYTF.

The CDR3 is CASSFASGSEQYF. The chain is built from TRBV12-3 or TRBV12-4 and TRBJ2-7; absent DNA, TCRdb's TRBD2 call cannot be checked. The CDR3 sequence is 13 residues long.

The rearrangement links TRBV10-3 to TRBJ2-3; TCRdb's D call of TRBD2 is untestable without DNA. Germline values: CDR1 ENHRY, CDR2 SYGVKD. CDR3 size: 16 residues. This CDR3 is CAISAGTSGDTDTQYF.

The J gene is TRBJ2-7, the V gene TRBV20-1. CDR1 is DFQATT and CDR2 is SNEGSKA in the germline V gene (reference sequence). CDR3 length: 12 amino acids. CDR3 residues: CSARDVGYEQYF.

V usage is TRBV20-1 and J usage is TRBJ1-2; with no DNA, the TCRdb D assignment of TRBD1 cannot be verified. CDR1 and CDR2 (germline): DFQATT, SNEGSKA (reference sequence). The CDR3 length is 15 residues. The CDR3 spells CSARTGQPTNYGYTF.

The chain is built from TRBV3-1 and TRBJ2-7. Germline values: CDR1 LGHDT, CDR2 YNNKEL (reference sequence). The CDR3 runs to 13 residues. This CDR3 reads CASSQAGLYEQYF.

The rearrangement joins TRBV12-3 or TRBV12-4 to TRBJ1-1. This CDR3 region has 11 residues. CDR3 sequence reads: CATRRYTEAFF.

The CDR3 loop reads CASSEAGVLTDTQYF. The chain combines TRBV2 with TRBJ2-3. The CDR3 totals 15 residues. Germline V gives CDR1 SNHLY, CDR2 FYNNEI.

The chain joins TRBV20-1 to TRBJ2-7; TCRdb names TRBD1, which stays unverified in the absence of DNA. Germline V gives CDR1 DFQATT, CDR2 SNEGSKA (reference sequence). CDR3 length equals 14 residues. This CDR3 is CSALSGGEIHEQYF.

The chain uses TRBV29-1 and TRBJ1-2; TCRdb selects TRBD1, and the lack of DNA leaves this call unchecked. The CDR3 loop spans 15 amino acids. Germline values: CDR1 SQVTM, CDR2 ANQGSEA. The CDR3 here is CSVGGLQGEPYGYTF.

The chain is built from TRBV27 and TRBJ1-2; TCRdb names TRBD1, which stays unverified in the absence of DNA. CDR1 MNHEY and CDR2 SMNVEV come from the germline V gene (reference sequence). There are 15 residues in the CDR3. The CDR3 is CASSDRQVHYGGYTF.

The chain combines TRBV2 with TRBJ1-5; the D call from TCRdb, TRBD1, cannot be confirmed without DNA. There are 16 residues in the CDR3. Germline-derived CDR1 and CDR2 are SNHLY and FYNNEI. This chain's CDR3 is CASSGRTGVGNQPQHF.

J is TRBJ2-1 and V is TRBV9; the D gene TCRdb calls, TRBD2, cannot be checked with no DNA. From germline, CDR1 is SGDLS and CDR2 YYNGEE. The CDR3 totals 17 residues. CDR3 region: CASSFLTSVSSYNEQFF.

The V gene is TRBV24-1, the J gene TRBJ2-2; TCRdb's D call, TRBD1, is unchecked because there is no DNA. The CDR3 extends over 14 amino acids. CDR1 is KGHDR and CDR2 is SFDVKD in the germline V gene. The CDR3 region is CATKGTGDTGELFF.

The rearrangement joins TRBV19 to TRBJ2-1. This CDR3 has 14 residues. In germline, CDR1 is LNHDA, CDR2 SQIVND (reference sequence). The chain's CDR3 is CASSGRTVGNEQFF.

CDR3 sequence: CASSGSSGSRDTQYF. V gene TRBV6-4 combines with J gene TRBJ2-3; TCRdb returns TRBD2, unconfirmable since there is no DNA. CDR1 and CDR2 (germline): MRHNA, SNTAGT. The CDR3 is made up of 15 amino acids.

This clonotype registers large by frequency. The chain recombines TRBV5-5 with TRBJ2-3; TCRdb names TRBD2, which stays unverified in the absence of DNA. Germline V CDR1 and CDR2: SGHKS, YYEKEE (reference sequence). The CDR3 contains 14 residues. CDR3 region: CASSFEGIGDTQYF.

The chain couples TRBV4-1 to TRBJ1-1; TCRdb's D gene call, TRBD1, goes unchecked for lack of DNA. This CDR3 comprises 13 residues. Germline CDR1 is MGHRA and CDR2 is YSYEKL. CDR3 region: CASSQDQGSEAFF.

The chain links TRBV30 to TRBJ2-7; no DNA is available, so the TRBD1 call from TCRdb remains unchecked. The germline V gene encodes CDR1 GTSNPN and CDR2 SVGIG (reference sequence). This CDR3 has 13 amino acids. The CDR3 region is CAYIPGQRYEQYF.

The chain carries TRBV7-9 and TRBJ2-1; TCRdb calls TRBD2, which cannot be checked without DNA. Germline V gene sequence: CDR1 SEHNR, CDR2 FQNEAQ (reference sequence). The CDR3 is 13 amino acids. CDR3 region: CASSPGLAGGKFF.

Judged by frequency, this clonotype is hyperexpanded. This chain connects TRBV5-5 to TRBJ2-2. The CDR3 sequence is 15 residues long. CDR1 and CDR2 from the germline V gene are SGHKS and YYEKEE (reference sequence). CDR3 loop: CASSLEQMNTGELFF. Full variable domain (rest looked up from reference TRBV5-5 and TRBJ2-2): DAGVTQSPTHLIKTRGQQVTLRCSPISGHKSVSWYQQVLGQGPQFIFQYYEKEERGRGNFPDRFSARQFPNYSSELNVNALLLGDSALYLCASSLEQMNTGELFFGEGSRLTVL.

The chain recombines TRBV5-6 with TRBJ2-5; the TCRdb call, TRBD2, lacks DNA for checking. The length of the CDR3 is 16 residues. The germline V gene has CDR1 SGHDT and CDR2 YYEEEE. Here the CDR3 reads CASSFVLAGARETQYF.

The rearrangement joins TRBV23-1 to TRBJ1-5; the TRBD1 assignment by TCRdb is unverifiable without DNA. TRBV23-1 is an open reading frame whose function is uncertain. This CDR3 spans 17 amino acids. The CDR3 loop reads CASSQPQQGANNQPQHF.

This clonotype registers medium-sized by frequency. This chain connects TRBV2 to TRBJ2-7; TCRdb names TRBD1, which stays unverified in the absence of DNA. Germline V CDR1 and CDR2: SNHLY, FYNNEI. This CDR3 has 14 amino acids. CDR3 sequence: CASSHRDRAYEQYF.

The V call is TRBV7-8, the J call TRBJ2-2. This CDR3 region has 14 residues. Germline V lookup: CDR1 SGHVS, CDR2 FQNEAQ. The CDR3 sequence: CASSFQYGTGELFF.

The V gene is TRBV7-9, the J gene TRBJ1-1. Looked up from germline, CDR1 is SEHNR and CDR2 is FQNEAQ (reference sequence). CDR3 size: 13 residues. CDR3 loop: CASSFWEATEAFF.

The V gene is TRBV7-9, the J gene TRBJ1-2. The CDR3 consists of 13 residues. Germline lookup yields CDR1 SEHNR and CDR2 FQNEAQ (reference sequence). CDR3 sequence: CASSPTLDYGYTF.

The CDR3 loop reads CASTQDPGGNTEAFF. The chain uses TRBV4-2 and TRBJ1-1. The germline V gene has CDR1 LGHNA and CDR2 YNFKEQ. This CDR3 comprises 15 residues.